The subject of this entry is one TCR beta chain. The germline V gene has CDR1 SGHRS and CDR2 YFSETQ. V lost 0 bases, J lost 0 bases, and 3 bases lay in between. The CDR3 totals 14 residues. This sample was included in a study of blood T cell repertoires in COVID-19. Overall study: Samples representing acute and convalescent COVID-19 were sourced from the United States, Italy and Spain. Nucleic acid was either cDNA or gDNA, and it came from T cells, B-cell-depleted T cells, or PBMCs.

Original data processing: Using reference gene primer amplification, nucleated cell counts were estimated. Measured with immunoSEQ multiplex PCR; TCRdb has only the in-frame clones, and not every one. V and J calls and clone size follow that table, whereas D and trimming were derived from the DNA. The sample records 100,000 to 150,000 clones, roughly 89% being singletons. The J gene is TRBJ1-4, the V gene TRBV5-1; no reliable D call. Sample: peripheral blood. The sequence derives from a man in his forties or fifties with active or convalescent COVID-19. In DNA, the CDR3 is TGCGCCAGCAGCTTGGCGGCAACTAATGAAAAACTGTTTTTT. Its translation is CASSLAATNEKLFF.